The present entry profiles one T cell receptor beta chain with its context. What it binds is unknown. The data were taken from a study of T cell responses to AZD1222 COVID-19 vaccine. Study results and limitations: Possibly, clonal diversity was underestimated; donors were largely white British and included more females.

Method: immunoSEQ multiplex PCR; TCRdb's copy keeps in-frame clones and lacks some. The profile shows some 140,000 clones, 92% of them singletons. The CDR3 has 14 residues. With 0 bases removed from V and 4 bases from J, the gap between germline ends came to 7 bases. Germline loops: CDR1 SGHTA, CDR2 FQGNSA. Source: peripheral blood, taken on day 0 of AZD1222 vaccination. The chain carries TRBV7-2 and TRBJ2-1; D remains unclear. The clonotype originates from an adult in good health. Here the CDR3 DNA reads TGTGCCAGCAGCTTAGCGGCACGGTACAATGAGCAGTTCTTC. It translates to CASSLAARYNEQFF.